A selection of T cell receptor beta chains follows, all from one sample in a study of technical replicates of blood from several donors. Generated by immunoSEQ multiplex PCR, the TCRdb table keeps only in-frame clones and is missing some. Of 60,000 to 75,000 clones in the sample, approximately 90% were seen once. The sample taken for sequencing was PBMCs. The receptors stem from a human donor in good health. Some clones in this sample may be carry-over from other donors' samples. Each CDR3 is given with its conserved first and last residue. Fields, in order: J gene, V gene, CDR3 length, D gene, clone size, CDR3 protein, CDR3 DNA. A D gene is named only where the DNA matches it firmly. Clone size appears in some rows only: once, few, many, or a class for an expanded clone.

TRBJ1-1 | TRBV5-5 | 14 | NA | NA | CASRTGVSNTEAFF | TGTGCCAGCAGGACGGGGGTGTCTAACACTGAAGCTTTCTTT
TRBJ2-5 | TRBV5-1 | 14 | NA | NA | CASSLDSGEETQYF | TGCGCCAGCAGCTTGGACTCCGGGGAAGAGACCCAGTACTTC
TRBJ2-3 | TRBV7-2 | 15 | TRBD2 | once | CASNLAGGGTDTQYF | TGTGCCAGCAACCTAGCGGGGGGTGGCACAGATACGCAGTATTTT
TRBJ2-7 | TRBV7-6 | 14 | TRBD2 | NA | CASSQDSGRDEQYF | TGTGCCAGCAGTCAGGACAGCGGGAGGGACGAGCAGTACTTC
TRBJ2-7 | TRBV10-3 | 12 | TRBD2 | once | CAISGAGDEQYF | TGTGCCATCAGTGGAGCGGGAGATGAGCAGTACTTC
TRBJ1-2 | TRBV25-1 | 15 | NA | NA | CASRDDIRGLDGYTF | TGTGCCAGCAGGGACGACATTAGAGGGCTCGATGGCTACACCTTC
TRBJ2-1 | TRBV4-3 | 17 | TRBD2 | NA | CASSLLVTSGRRYEQFF | TGCGCCAGCAGCCTCCTCGTGACTAGCGGGAGGAGGTATGAGCAGTTCTTC
TRBJ1-1 | TRBV19 | 14 | NA | few | CASSPQARDTEAFF | TGTGCCAGTAGTCCACAGGCCCGGGACACTGAAGCTTTCTTT
TRBJ2-1 | TRBV6-1 | 15 | TRBD2 | NA | CASSDAGGVYNEQFF | TGTGCCAGCAGTGATGCGGGGGGAGTTTACAATGAGCAGTTCTTC
TRBJ1-1 | TRBV5-1 | 13 | TRBD1 | NA | CARGQSMNTEAFF | TGCGCCAGGGGACAGTCTATGAACACTGAAGCTTTCTTT
TRBJ1-1 | TRBV7-9 | 14 | TRBD1 | NA | CASSLTGGMTEAFF | TGTGCCAGCAGCTTGACAGGGGGCATGACTGAAGCTTTCTTT
TRBJ1-1 | TRBV30 | 15 | NA | few | CAWSGQIVSNTEAFF | TGTGCCTGGAGTGGACAGATAGTATCGAACACTGAAGCTTTCTTT
TRBJ1-4 | TRBV7-9 | 14 | TRBD1 | NA | CASRETGVNEKLFF | TGTGCCAGCAGGGAGACAGGGGTTAATGAAAAACTGTTTTTT
TRBJ1-1 | TRBV10-3 | 14 | NA | NA | CAISRWGEGTEAFF | TGTGCCATCAGTCGTTGGGGGGAAGGCACTGAAGCTTTCTTT
TRBJ2-7 | TRBV4-2 | 13 | NA | once | CASSQDAIREQYF | TGTGCCAGCAGCCAAGATGCCATACGGGAGCAGTACTTC
TRBJ2-3 | TRBV7-9 | 17 | TRBD1 | NA | CASSLAGRTGTTDTQYF | TGTGCCAGCAGCTTAGCGGGAAGGACAGGAACCACAGATACGCAGTATTTT
TRBJ2-1 | TRBV27 | 14 | TRBD2 | NA | CASSLYSLADEQFF | TGTGCCAGCAGTTTATACTCCCTAGCGGATGAGCAGTTCTTC
TRBJ2-6 | TRBV7-8 | 18 | TRBD1 | NA | CASRRDRGLISGANVLTF | TGTGCCAGCAGGCGTGACAGGGGCCTTATCTCTGGGGCCAACGTCCTGACTTTC
TRBJ2-5 | TRBV6-1 | 14 | NA | NA | CASSPSGNGETQYF | TGTGCCAGCAGCCCTTCCGGGAACGGGGAGACCCAGTACTTC